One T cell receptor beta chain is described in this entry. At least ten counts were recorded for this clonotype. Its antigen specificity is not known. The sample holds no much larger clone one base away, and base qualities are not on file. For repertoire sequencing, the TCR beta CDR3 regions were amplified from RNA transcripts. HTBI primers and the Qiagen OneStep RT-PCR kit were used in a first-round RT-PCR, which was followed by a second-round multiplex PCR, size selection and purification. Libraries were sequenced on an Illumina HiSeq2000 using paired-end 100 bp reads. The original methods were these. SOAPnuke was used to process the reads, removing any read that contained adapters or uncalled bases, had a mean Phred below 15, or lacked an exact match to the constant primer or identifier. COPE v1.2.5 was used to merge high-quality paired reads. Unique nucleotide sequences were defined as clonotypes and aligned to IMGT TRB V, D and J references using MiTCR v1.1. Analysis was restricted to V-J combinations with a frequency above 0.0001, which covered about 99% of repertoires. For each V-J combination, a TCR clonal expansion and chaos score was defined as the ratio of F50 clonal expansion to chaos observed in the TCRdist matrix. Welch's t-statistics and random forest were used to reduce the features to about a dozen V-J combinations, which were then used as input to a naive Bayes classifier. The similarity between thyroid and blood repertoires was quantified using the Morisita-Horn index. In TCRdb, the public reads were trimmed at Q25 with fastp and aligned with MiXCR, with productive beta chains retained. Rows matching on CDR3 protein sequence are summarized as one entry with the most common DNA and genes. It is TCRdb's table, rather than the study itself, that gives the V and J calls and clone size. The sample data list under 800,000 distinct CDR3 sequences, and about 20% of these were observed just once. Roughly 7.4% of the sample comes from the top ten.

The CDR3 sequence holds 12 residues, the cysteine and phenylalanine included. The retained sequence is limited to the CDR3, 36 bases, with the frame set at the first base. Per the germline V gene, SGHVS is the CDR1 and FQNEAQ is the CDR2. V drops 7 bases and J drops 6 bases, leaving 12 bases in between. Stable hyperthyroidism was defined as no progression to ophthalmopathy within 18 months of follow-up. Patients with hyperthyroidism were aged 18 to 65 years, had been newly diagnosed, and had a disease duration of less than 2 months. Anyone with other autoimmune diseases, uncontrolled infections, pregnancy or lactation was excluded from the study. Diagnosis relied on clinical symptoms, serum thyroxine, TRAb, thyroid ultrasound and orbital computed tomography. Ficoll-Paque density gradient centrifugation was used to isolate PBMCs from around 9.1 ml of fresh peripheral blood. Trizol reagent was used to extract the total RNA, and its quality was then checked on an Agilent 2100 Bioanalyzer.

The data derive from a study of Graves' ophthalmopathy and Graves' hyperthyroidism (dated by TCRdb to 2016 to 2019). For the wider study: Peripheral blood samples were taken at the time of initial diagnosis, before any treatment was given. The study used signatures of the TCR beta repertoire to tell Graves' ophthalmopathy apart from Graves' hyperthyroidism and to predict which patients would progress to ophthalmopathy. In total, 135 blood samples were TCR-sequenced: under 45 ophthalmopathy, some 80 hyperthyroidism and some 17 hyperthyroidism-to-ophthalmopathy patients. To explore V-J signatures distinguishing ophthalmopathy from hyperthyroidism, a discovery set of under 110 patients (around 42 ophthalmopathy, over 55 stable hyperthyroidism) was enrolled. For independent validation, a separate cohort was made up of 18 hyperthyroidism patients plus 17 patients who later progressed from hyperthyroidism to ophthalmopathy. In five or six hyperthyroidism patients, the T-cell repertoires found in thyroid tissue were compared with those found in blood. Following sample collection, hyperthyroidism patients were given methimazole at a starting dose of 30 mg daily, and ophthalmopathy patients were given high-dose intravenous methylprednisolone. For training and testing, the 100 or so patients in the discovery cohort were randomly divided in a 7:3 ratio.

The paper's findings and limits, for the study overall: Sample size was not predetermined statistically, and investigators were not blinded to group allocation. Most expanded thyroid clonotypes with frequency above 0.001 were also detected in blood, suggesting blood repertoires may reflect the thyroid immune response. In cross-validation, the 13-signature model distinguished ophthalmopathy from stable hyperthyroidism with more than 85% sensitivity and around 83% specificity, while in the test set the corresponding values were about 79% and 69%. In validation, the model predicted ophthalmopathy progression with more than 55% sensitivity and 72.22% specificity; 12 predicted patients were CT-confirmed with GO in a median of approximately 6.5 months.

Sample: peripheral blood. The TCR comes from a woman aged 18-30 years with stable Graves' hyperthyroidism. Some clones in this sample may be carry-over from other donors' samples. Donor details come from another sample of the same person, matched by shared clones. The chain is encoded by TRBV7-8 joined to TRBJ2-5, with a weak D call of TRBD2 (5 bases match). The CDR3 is CASNGELKTQYF. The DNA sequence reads TGTGCCAGCAATGGGGAGTTGAAGACCCAGTACTTC.